This is a list of T cell receptor beta chains from one sample in a study of T cells in Graves' hyperthyroidism and ophthalmopathy. One entry per CDR3 protein results from TCRdb running MiXCR on the multiplex PCR reads. Of 730,000 or so distinct CDR3 sequences listed, about 17% are singletons. What was sequenced was blood. Receptors originate from a woman aged 45-65 years with Graves' hyperthyroidism that later progressed to Graves' ophthalmopathy. The CDR3 runs from the conserved cysteine through the conserved F or W. Each record gives: J gene, clone size, V gene, D gene, CDR3 DNA, CDR3 protein. D genes are given only for firm matches. The listing skips clone size in some rows; elsewhere it reads once, few, many or a size class.

TRBJ2-2,NA,TRBV9,NA,TGTGCCAGCAGCGTACGACTAGAAATCACCGGGGAGCTGTTTTTT,CASSVRLEITGELFF
TRBJ1-2,NA,TRBV20-1,NA,TGCAGTGCTAGAGTTCCTCGGTCGGGGCTCGGCGCTAACTATGGCTACACCTTC,CSARVPRSGLGANYGYTF
TRBJ1-2,many,TRBV18,NA,TGTGCCAGCTCACCTCCTCTCCTCCGCAGCTATGGCTACACCTTC,CASSPPLLRSYGYTF
TRBJ2-5,many,TRBV6-1,TRBD2,TGTGCCAGCAGACGTAGCGGGGGGGCTGCCGAGACCCAGTACTTC,CASRRSGGAAETQYF
TRBJ2-3,many,TRBV12-5,NA,TGTGCTAGTGGTTTGTACGCAGATACGCAGTATTTT,CASGLYADTQYF
TRBJ1-1,many,TRBV12-3/TRBV12-4,NA,TGTGCCAGCAGTCCAATGCTGGGGCCAATCTTCGTGAACACTGAAGCTTTCTTT,CASSPMLGPIFVNTEAFF
TRBJ1-5,NA,TRBV19,TRBD1,TGTGCCAGTACCGGGACAGGGGGATGGCAGCCCCAGCATTTT,CASTGTGGWQPQHF
TRBJ2-1,NA,TRBV4-1,NA,TGCGCCAGCAGCCAACCAACGGAGCGGGTCAATGAGCAGTTCTTC,CASSQPTERVNEQFF
TRBJ1-1,many,TRBV12-3/TRBV12-4,NA,TGTGCCAGCAGTTTAAGTAGGTTCACTGAAGCTTTCTTT,CASSLSRFTEAFF
TRBJ2-3,many,TRBV3-1,NA,TGTGCCAGCAGCCAAATGATCTTGCTCCCAGATACGCAGTATTTT,CASSQMILLPDTQYF